Many counts were recorded for the clone carrying this TCR beta chain. This sample is part of a study of human T cells and chemical hapten exposure. Study in general: A roughly 2 cm by roughly 2 cm inner upper arm patch received 2% DPC for sensitization. Patch tests applied 0.01% DPC to the upper back, read at 6 days.

For the library, individual cDNA molecules each received unique molecular identifiers. TCRdb passed the RACE reads through MiXCR, listing each CDR3 protein once. The repertoire holds tens of thousands of distinct CDR3 sequences, with about 10% as singletons. The CDR3 contains 15 residues. With 5 bases removed from V and 0 bases from J, the gap between germline ends came to 10 bases. Germline CDR1 MDHEN, CDR2 SYDVKM. Time point: patch test 1, 2 weeks after DPC sensitization. Noted treatment: therapeutic diphenylcyclopropenone sensitization with weekly scalp DPC. The sample in question was whole blood, obtained in connection with sensitization to the hapten diphenylcyclopropenone (DPC). This chain connects TRBV28 to TRBJ1-4; TRBD1 is a possible D gene (5 bases). The TCR sequence derives from a man in his forties with alopecia areata. Some clones in this sample may be carry-over from other donors' samples. The CDR3 bases are TGTGCCAGCAGTCGGGACCGACCAACTAATGAAAAACTGTTTTTT. Residues: CASSRDRPTNEKLFF.